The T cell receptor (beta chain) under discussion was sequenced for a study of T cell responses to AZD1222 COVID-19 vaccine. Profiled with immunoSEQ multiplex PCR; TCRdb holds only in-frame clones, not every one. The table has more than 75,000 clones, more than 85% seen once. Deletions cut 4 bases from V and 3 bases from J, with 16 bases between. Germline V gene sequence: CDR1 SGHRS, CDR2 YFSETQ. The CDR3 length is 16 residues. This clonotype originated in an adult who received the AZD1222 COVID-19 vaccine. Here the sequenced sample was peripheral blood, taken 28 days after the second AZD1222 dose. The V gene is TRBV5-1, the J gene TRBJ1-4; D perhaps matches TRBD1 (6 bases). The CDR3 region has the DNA TGCGCCAGCAGCCGTGGACAGACCTCGTCTAATGAAAAACTGTTTTTT. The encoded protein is CASSRGQTSSNEKLFF.